The following is a T cell receptor (beta chain) sequence with its context. The antigen is not known. TCRdb reanalysed the 5' RACE reads using MiXCR and keeps one entry per CDR3 protein. The sample yields fewer than 350,000 distinct CDR3 sequences, roughly an eighth seen once. The CDR3 is made up of 16 amino acids. CDR1 and CDR2 (germline): LGHNA, YNFKEQ. V lost 0 bases and J lost 3; bases outside the gene matches: 6. These data originate in a study of T-cell memory formation after mild COVID-19. Findings of the study overall: Clones contracting over day 15 to 85 were CD4/CD8 balanced, with later expanders leaning CD4+. Pre-infection memory already had some responding clones, implying cross-reactive memory joined.

V is TRBV4-2 and J is TRBJ2-7, with 9 bases lining up with TRBD1. Sequenced: PBMCs or a T cell subset sorted from them (not recorded which). This clonotype was sampled from a man between 18 and 29 years old who had mild COVID-19 (a few samples of this study predate the infection). Cell type and time point are not known. CDR3 region: CASSQEGRTGVYEQYF. In DNA, the CDR3 is TGTGCCAGCAGCCAAGAAGGGCGGACAGGGGTCTACGAGCAGTACTTC.